This paragraph covers one T cell receptor beta chain sequence. The data are from a study of tumor-infiltrating lymphocytes in primary liver carcinoma. The roughly 17-32 mg bulk tissue piece was not sorted before simultaneous RNA and DNA extraction. Total RNA amounting to around 530 ng was the source from which TCR beta cDNA was made with a constant-region primer. Three rounds of nested multiplex PCR with slightly modified ARM-PCR produced TCR beta libraries. For 10 cycles apiece, the opening two PCR rounds ran with TRBV1-TRBV30 forward primers and a C-beta reverse primer. One entry per CDR3 protein results from TCRdb running MiXCR on the multiplex PCR reads. Among tens of thousands of distinct CDR3 sequences listed, about two thirds were seen once. Germline V gives CDR1 SGHAT, CDR2 FQNNGV. This CDR3 has 16 amino acids.

This clonotype was sampled from a man aged 35-49 years with primary liver carcinoma and hepatitis B virus infection. Sequenced input: liver tumor tissue from sampling region 4. Subset of the sample: tumor region T4, right-lateral pole. J is TRBJ1-1 and V is TRBV11-2, with D perhaps matching TRBD1 (6 bases). The CDR3 nucleotides read TGTCCCGGCAGCCGAGTTAGGGCAGGGGTCTTCACTGAAGCTTTCTTT. It encodes CPGSRVRAGVFTEAFF.